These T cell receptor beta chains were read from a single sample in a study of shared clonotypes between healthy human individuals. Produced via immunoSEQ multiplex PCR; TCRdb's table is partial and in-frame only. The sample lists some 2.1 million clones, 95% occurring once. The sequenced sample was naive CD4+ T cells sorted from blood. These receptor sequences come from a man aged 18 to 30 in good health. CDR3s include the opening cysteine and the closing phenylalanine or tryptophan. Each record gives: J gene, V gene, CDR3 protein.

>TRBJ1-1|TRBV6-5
CASSYSWETEAFF
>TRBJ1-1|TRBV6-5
CASSYSLKNTEAFF
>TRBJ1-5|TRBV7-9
CASSLRGDNQPQHF
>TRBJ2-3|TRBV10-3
CAISEVTDTQYF
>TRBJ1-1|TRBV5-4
CASSLDADGTEAFF
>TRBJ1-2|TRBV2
CASSADSIYGYTF
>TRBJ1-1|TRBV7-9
CASSLIYGGTEAFF
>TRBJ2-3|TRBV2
CASSEALFGSGRPYPTDTQYF
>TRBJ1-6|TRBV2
CASSPAGTANSPLHF
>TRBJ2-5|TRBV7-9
CASSLEPGGTQETQYF
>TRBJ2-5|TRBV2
CASRREGETQYF
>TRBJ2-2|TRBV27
CASSFGQGVTGELFF
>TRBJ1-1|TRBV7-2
CASSLAGSGVNTEAFF
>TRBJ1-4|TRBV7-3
CASSLAGIPNEKLFF
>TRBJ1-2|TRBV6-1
CASPPGPNYGYTF
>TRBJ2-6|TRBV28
CASSLGGGANVLTF
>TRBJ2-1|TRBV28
CASSFGAFREQFF
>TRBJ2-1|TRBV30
CAWSGTGEQFF
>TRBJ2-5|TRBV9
CASSAGPGTQETQYF
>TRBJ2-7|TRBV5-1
CASSSQGTSGEQYF
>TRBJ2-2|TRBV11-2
CASGPASGSNTGELFF
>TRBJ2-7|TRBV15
CATSRDPQDYEQYF
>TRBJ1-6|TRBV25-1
CASGVQGSNSPLHF
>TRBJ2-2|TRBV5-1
CASSLAASGTGELFF
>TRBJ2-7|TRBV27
CASSLSGQGGSYEQYF
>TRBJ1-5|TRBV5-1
CASSLGQSTNQPQHF
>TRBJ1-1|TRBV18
CASSPLGLIGGNTEAFF